This T cell receptor beta chain was documented in a study of cytomegalovirus exposure and HLA in healthy donors. The wider study: Among the 400 or so donors who were genotyped, 81% fell in the genetic ancestry cluster that is associated with self-reported Caucasian donors. Regarding the study as a whole: Reported findings show TCR beta sequences accurately forecast HLA-A and HLA-B alleles in most subjects. Later analysis identified several of the most significant clusters that appeared linked to common viral pathogens. No immune exposure information besides CMV serostatus was available.

PCR amplification relied on 60 Vbeta primers (plus 13 Jbeta primers). The method was immunoSEQ multiplex PCR; TCRdb's version includes in-frame clones alone and lacks a portion of them. Here the sample table reports approximately 61,000 clones. Details on this clone: The antigen is unknown.

The CDR3 runs 21 residues. Germline assignment: CDR1 MGHRA and CDR2 YSYEKL. The ends lost 1 base at V and 6 bases at J; junction bases unmatched: 22. The receptor comes from a woman aged 18 to 35 in good health and CMV-seronegative. The sequenced material came from PBMCs. The J gene is TRBJ2-5, the V gene TRBV4-1, with 11 bases fitting TRBD2. CDR3 protein: CASSQALVSRLAGGPTKTQYF. The DNA of the CDR3 is TGCGCCAGCAGCCAAGCGCTAGTCTCACGGCTAGCGGGGGGTCCGACTAAGACCCAGTACTTC.